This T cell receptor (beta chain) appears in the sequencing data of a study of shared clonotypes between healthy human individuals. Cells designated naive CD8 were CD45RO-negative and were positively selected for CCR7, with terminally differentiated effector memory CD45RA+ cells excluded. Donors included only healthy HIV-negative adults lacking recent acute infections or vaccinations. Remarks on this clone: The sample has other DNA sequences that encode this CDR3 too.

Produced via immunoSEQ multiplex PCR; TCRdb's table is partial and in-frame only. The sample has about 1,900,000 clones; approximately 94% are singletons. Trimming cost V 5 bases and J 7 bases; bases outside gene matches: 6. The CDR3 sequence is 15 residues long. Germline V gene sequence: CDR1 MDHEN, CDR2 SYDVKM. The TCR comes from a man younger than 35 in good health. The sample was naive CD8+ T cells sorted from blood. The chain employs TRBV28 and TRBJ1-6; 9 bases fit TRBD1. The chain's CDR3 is CASSQTGGWNSPLHF. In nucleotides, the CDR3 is TGTGCCAGCAGTCAAACAGGGGGCTGGAATTCACCCCTCCACTTT.